This TCR beta chain was retrieved from a study of tumor T cells in aggressive B-cell lymphoma. Germline assignment: CDR1 SGDLS and CDR2 YYNGEE. CDR3 size: 15 residues. With 4 bases clipped from V and 6 bases from J, the junction kept 7 bases outside the gene matches. This table comes from immunoSEQ multiplex PCR, and its TCRdb copy is limited to in-frame clones, with some not included. The sample lists more than 7,500 clones, around 86% occurring once. Sequencing used tumor tissue. The V call is TRBV9, the J call TRBJ2-2; 9 nucleotides match TRBD1. The receptor was isolated from an adult with diffuse large B cell lymphoma. The CDR3 is CASSIRTGEPGELFF. CDR3 nucleotides: TGTGCCAGCAGCATTCGGACAGGGGAACCCGGGGAGCTGTTTTTT.